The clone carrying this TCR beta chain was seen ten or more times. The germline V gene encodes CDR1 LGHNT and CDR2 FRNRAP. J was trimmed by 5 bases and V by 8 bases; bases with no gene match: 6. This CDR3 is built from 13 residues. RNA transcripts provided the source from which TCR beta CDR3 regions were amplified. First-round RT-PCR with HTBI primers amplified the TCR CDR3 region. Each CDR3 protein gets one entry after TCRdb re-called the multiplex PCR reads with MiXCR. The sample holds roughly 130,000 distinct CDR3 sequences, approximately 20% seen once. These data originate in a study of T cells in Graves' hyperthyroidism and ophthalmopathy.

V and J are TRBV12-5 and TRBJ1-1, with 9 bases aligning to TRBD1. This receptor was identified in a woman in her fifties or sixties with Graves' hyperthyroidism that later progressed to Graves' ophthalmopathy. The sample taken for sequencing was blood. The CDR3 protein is CASSGDRDTEAFF. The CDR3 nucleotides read TGTGCTAGTTCGGGGGACAGGGATACTGAAGCTTTCTTT.